Listed below are T cell receptor beta chains from one sample, sequenced in a study of cytomegalovirus exposure and HLA in healthy donors. Measured with immunoSEQ multiplex PCR; TCRdb has only the in-frame clones, and not every one. The sample has about 210,000 clones, under 85% seen once. Material for sequencing was PBMCs. These TCRs come from a woman aged 45-60 years in good health and CMV-seropositive. CDR3s include the opening cysteine and the closing phenylalanine or tryptophan. D genes are given only for firm matches. For some rows the clone size is stated as once, few or many, or as a class when expanded; others skip it.

V	J	D	size	DNA	CDR3
TRBV28	TRBJ2-7	TRBD1	few	TGTGCCAGCAGTGCCTCCGGGACAGGGACTCGCGAGCAGTACTTC	CASSASGTGTREQYF
TRBV6-1	TRBJ1-2	TRBD1	NA	TGTGCCAGCAGTGAATCGACAGGGTCGGGAGCCTATGGCTACACCTTC	CASSESTGSGAYGYTF
TRBV6-5	TRBJ2-1	NA	NA	TGTGCCAGCAGTGCCCGGGACAATGAGCAGTTCTTC	CASSARDNEQFF
TRBV5-1	TRBJ2-1	TRBD2	NA	TGCGCCAGCAGCTTGGGTGTGGCTAGCGGGGCTTTTGAGCAGTTCTTC	CASSLGVASGAFEQFF
TRBV7-2	TRBJ1-5	NA	NA	TGTGCCAGCAGCTTTTCACAGGGTCAGCCCCAGCATTTT	CASSFSQGQPQHF
TRBV6-5	TRBJ2-7	NA	NA	TGTGCCAGCAGTTCCCACGGCTACGAGCAGTACTTC	CASSSHGYEQYF
TRBV5-1	TRBJ2-1	TRBD1	NA	TGCGCCAGCAGCTTGGCCCCGGGACAGGGGTCCGATGAGCAGTTCTTC	CASSLAPGQGSDEQFF
TRBV6-5	TRBJ1-1	NA	NA	TGTGCCAGCAGTTACGCCAGGGGTGAAACTGAAGCTTTCTTT	CASSYARGETEAFF
TRBV27	TRBJ1-6	TRBD1	once	TGTGCCAGCAGTCCCCGGAGGGGCACCGGGACAGACTCCTATAATTCACCCCTCCACTTT	CASSPRRGTGTDSYNSPLHF
TRBV6-5	TRBJ2-4	NA	NA	TGTGCCAGCCGACCGGAGGCCTCAAACATTCAGTACTTC	CASRPEASNIQYF
TRBV9	TRBJ1-2	NA	NA	TGTGCCAGCAGCGTTGCGGGTCAGGGACACTACTATGGCTACACCTTC	CASSVAGQGHYYGYTF
TRBV4-1	TRBJ1-2	TRBD1	NA	TGCGCCAGCAGCCGGGACAGAACCTATGGCTACACCTTC	CASSRDRTYGYTF
TRBV7-9	TRBJ1-1	NA	NA	TGTGCCAGCAGCTTACAGGACACTGAAGCTTTCTTT	CASSLQDTEAFF
TRBV19	TRBJ2-7	NA	once	TGTGCCAGTAGGGGAGACAGGAGCTCCTACGAGCAGTACTTC	CASRGDRSSYEQYF